Below, one T cell receptor (beta chain) is given with its context. Its matching antigen is unknown. The data originate from a study of cytomegalovirus exposure and HLA in healthy donors. Study-wide results and limits: Reports described diagnosis of cytomegalovirus status by the classifier as highly specific and sensitive. In vitro experiments confirmed that a few CMV-associated chains were specific for CMV antigens. The study listed under 200 cytomegalovirus-associated TCR beta chains.

CDR1 is MGHDK and CDR2 is SYGVNS in the germline V gene. This CDR3 comprises 11 residues. V was trimmed by 3 bases and J by 5 bases, leaving 2 bases between them. Libraries were prepared by immunoSEQ multiplex PCR; TCRdb keeps only in-frame clonotypes and omits some of them. In the table there are about 260,000 clones, 90% of which are singletons. The specimen was PBMCs. This receptor was obtained from a woman in her twenties or thirties in good health and CMV-seronegative. The chain couples TRBV25-1 to TRBJ2-1; D not certain. The CDR3 is CASSDHNEQFF. CDR3 in DNA: TGTGCCAGCAGTGACCACAATGAGCAGTTCTTC.